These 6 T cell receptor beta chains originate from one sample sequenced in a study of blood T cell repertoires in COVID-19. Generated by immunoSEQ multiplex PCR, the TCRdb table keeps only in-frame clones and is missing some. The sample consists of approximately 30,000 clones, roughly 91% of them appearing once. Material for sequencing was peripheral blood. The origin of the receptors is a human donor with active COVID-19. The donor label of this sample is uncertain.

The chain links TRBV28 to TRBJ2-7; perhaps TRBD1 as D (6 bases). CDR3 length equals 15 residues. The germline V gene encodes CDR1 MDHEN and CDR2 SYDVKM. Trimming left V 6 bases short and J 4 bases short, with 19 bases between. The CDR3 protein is CASRMVTGEGYEQYF. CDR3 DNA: TGTGCCAGCAGAATGGTGACAGGCGAGGGGTACGAGCAGTACTTC. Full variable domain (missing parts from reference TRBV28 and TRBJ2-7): DVKVTQSSRYLVKRTGEKVFLECVQDMDHENMFWYRQDPGLGLRLIYFSYDVKMKEKGDIPEGYSVSREKKERFSLILESASTNQTSMYLCASRMVTGEGYEQYFGPGTRLTVT.

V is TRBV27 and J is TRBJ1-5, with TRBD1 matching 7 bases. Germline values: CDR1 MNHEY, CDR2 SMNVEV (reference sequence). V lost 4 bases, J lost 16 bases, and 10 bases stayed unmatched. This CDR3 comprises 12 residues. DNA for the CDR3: TGTGCCAGCAGTTCAGGGGGGACCGCGACCCATTTT. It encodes CASSSGGTATHF.

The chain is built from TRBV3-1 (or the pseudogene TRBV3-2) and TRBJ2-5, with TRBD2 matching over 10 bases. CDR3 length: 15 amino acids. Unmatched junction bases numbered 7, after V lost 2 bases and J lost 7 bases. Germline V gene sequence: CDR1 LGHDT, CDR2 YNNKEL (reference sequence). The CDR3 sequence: CASSQTSGIVGTQYF. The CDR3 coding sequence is TGTGCCAGCAGCCAAACTAGCGGGATTGTGGGGACCCAGTACTTC.

The CDR3 coding sequence is TGTGCCAGCAGTTACCTAGACAGGGCGAGGACCGGGGAGCTGTTTTTT. This encodes CASSYLDRARTGELFF. This chain links TRBV6-5 with TRBJ2-2, with 7 nucleotides matching TRBD1. V shed 2 bases and J 5 bases; nucleotides not matched to a gene: 8. Germline values: CDR1 MNHEY, CDR2 SVGAGI. This CDR3 has 16 residues.

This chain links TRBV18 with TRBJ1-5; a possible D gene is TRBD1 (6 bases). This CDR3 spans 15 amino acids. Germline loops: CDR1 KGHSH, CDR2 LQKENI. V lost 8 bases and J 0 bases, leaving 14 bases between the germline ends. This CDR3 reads CASARTEPSNQPQHF. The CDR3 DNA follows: TGTGCCAGCGCGCGGACAGAGCCTAGCAATCAGCCCCAGCATTTT. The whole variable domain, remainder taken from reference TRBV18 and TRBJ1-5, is NAGVMQNPRHLVRRRGQEARLRCSPMKGHSHVYWYRQLPEEGLKFMVYLQKENIIDESGMPKERFSAEFPKEGPSILRIQQVVRGDSAAYFCASARTEPSNQPQHFGDGTRLSIL.

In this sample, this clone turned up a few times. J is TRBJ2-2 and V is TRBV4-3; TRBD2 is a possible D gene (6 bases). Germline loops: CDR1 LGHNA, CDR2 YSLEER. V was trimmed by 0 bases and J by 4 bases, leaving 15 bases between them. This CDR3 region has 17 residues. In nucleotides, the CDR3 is TGCGCCAGCAGCCAAGAGTGGCTAGCGAGGGGCACCGGGGAGCTGTTTTTT. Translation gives CASSQEWLARGTGELFF.